This TCR beta chain stems from a study of human T cells and chemical hapten exposure. Overall study: An area of 2 cm by around 2 cm on upper inner arm skin received 2% DPC for sensitization. Weekly administration of diphenylcyclopropenone to the scalp of patients continued throughout the roughly 25-week study. The study enrolled mostly female patients with alopecia areata, totalis or universalis.

There are many counts of this clonotype. Specified time point: pre-sensitization, week 0. The treatment denotes: therapeutic diphenylcyclopropenone sensitization with weekly scalp DPC. Library preparation tagged each individual cDNA molecule with a unique molecular identifier. Using its own MiXCR run on the RACE reads, TCRdb lists one record per CDR3 protein. The sample has about 380,000 distinct CDR3 sequences, less than 6.5% seen once. This CDR3 region has 12 residues. V lost 3 bases, J lost 1 base, and 6 bases lay in between. Looked up from germline, CDR1 is SQVTM and CDR2 is ANQGSEA. This specimen was whole blood, taken in connection with sensitization to the hapten diphenylcyclopropenone (DPC). The rearrangement joins TRBV29-1 to TRBJ2-5; D remains ambiguous. The clonotype was recovered from a woman aged 45-60 years with alopecia areata. Some clones in this sample may be carry-over from other donors' samples. The CDR3 DNA sequence: TGCAGCGTTGACTCACCCCAAGAGACCCAGTACTTC. It translates to CSVDSPQETQYF.